This T cell receptor beta chain was obtained from a study of Ad26.COV2.S vaccination and SARS-CoV-2 variants. Points on this clone: The antigen remains undetermined.

Profiling relied on immunoSEQ multiplex PCR, and the TCRdb table lists in-frame clones only, not all of them. The sample lists some 330,000 clones, roughly nine tenths occurring once. This CDR3 region has 12 residues. V was shortened by 5 bases and J by 14 bases, with 18 bases between the two germline ends. Treatment specified: 15 to 20 received Ad26.COV2.S at low or high dose, single or two shots; roughly five received placebo; per-sample allocation not given. Day 63 after the first vaccine or placebo injection was the time point for sampling. Study-wide findings and caveats: Vaccine and placebo recipients had comparable breadth of non-spike TCRs. CD8+ and CD4+ T cells specific for spike reportedly responded with substantial breadth after vaccination. Participants in the vaccine arm had higher spike-specific TCR breadth; placebo recipients had lower.

The clonotype comes from a person aged 18 to 65 who received the Ad26.COV2.S COVID-19 vaccine or a placebo. The sample in question was peripheral blood, obtained in a trial of Ad26.COV2.S vaccine versus placebo. This chain joins TRBV12-3 or TRBV12-4 and TRBJ1-1, with a weak D call TRBD1 (5 bases). Here the CDR3 DNA reads TGTGCCAGCAGTCCGGGACTCGCTGGGTGCTTCTTT. It codes for CASSPGLAGCFF.